This passage covers 23 T cell receptor beta chains from one sample sequenced in a study of T cell repertoires in cytomegalovirus infection. What these receptors recognize is not known. TCRdb independently ran MiXCR on the reads; one entry per CDR3 protein. Here the sample spans about 770,000 distinct CDR3 sequences, 29% being singletons. The input for sequencing was cultured CD8+ T cells from PBMCs, taken from culture after CMV antigen stimulation. All receptors derive from a human donor in good health (CMV status not recorded). Some clones in this sample may be carry-over from other donors' samples.

Notes on this clonotype: Its ends do not fully match the called genes, so a read error is possible. The rearrangement joins TRBV5-3 to TRBJ2-5; D uncertain. TRBV5-3 is designated an ORF whose function remains uncertain. The CDR3 spans 14 residues. DNA of the CDR3: TGTGCCAGCAGCTTGGCTTCTAACCAAGAGACCCAGTACTTC. The encoded protein is CASSLASNQETQYF.

The chain is built from TRBV6-6 and TRBJ2-5; D is possibly TRBD2 (6 bases). Trimming took off 4 bases at V and 8 bases at J, with 26 bases between the two ends. CDR3 length equals 17 residues. Germline lookup yields CDR1 MNHNY and CDR2 SVGAGI (reference sequence). The CDR3 here is CASSSHLVAGYGDTQYF. The CDR3, as DNA: TGTGCCAGCAGTTCCCATCTGGTCGCGGGGTATGGAGATACCCAGTACTTC.

This chain connects TRBV7-2 to TRBJ2-1, with 7 bases identical to TRBD2. With V trimmed by 5 bases and J by 3 bases, 10 bases remained unmatched. The CDR3 totals 16 residues. From germline, CDR1 is SGHTA and CDR2 FQGNSA. This CDR3 is CASSRLGGDLYNEQFF. The CDR3 nucleotides are TGTGCCAGCAGCCGTCTGGGGGGGGACCTCTACAATGAGCAGTTCTTC.

V gene TRBV5-8 combines with J gene TRBJ2-1, with 9 nucleotides matching TRBD1. The CDR3 runs to 15 residues. J gave up 5 bases and V 0 bases, and 3 bases lay outside the gene matches. CDR1 is SGHTS and CDR2 is YDEGEE in the germline V gene. The CDR3 sequence is CASSLVGQGDNEQFF. CDR3 nucleotides: TGTGCCAGCAGCTTGGTGGGACAGGGCGACAATGAGCAGTTCTTC.

This clonotype was observed many times. The chain joins TRBV7-6 to TRBJ2-1; D is possibly TRBD1 (6 bases). The germline CDR1 and CDR2 sequences are SGHVS and FNYEAQ. The CDR3 runs to 16 residues. Trimming removed 5 bases from V and 4 bases from J, with 18 bases in between. The CDR3 region has the DNA TGTGCCAGCAGCCCCAACAGGGAATCTTCATACAATGAGCAGTTCTTC. It translates to CASSPNRESSYNEQFF.

This clonotype was counted at least ten times. This chain uses TRBV11-1 with TRBJ1-1; D uncertain. The germline V and J ends were trimmed by 4 bases and 0 bases, with 12 bases remaining between them. The CDR3 length is 15 residues. CDR1 and CDR2 from the germline V gene are SGHAT and FQDESV (reference sequence). DNA for the CDR3: TGTGCCAGCAGCTCGCTATCGGGTGTGAACACTGAAGCTTTCTTT. This codes for CASSSLSGVNTEAFF. Full variable domain (remainder filled in from reference TRBV11-1 and TRBJ1-1): EAEVAQSPRYKITEKSQAVAFWCDPISGHATLYWYRQILGQGPELLVQFQDESVVDDSQLPKDRFSAERLKGVDSTLKIQPAELGDSAMYLCASSSLSGVNTEAFFGQGTRLTVV.

The chain is built from TRBV28 and TRBJ2-7, with 7 bases fitting TRBD1. This CDR3 is 13 amino acids long. Germline CDR1 is MDHEN and CDR2 is SYDVKM. V was clipped by 6 bases and J by 6 bases; unmatched bases: 8. The CDR3 spells CASSNRGSGEQYV. The DNA for the CDR3 is TGTGCCAGCAGCAACAGGGGAAGCGGCGAGCAGTACGTC.

This clonotype showed up just a few times. The genes are TRBV11-2 and TRBJ1-2; the match to TRBD1 covers 7 bases. The CDR3 covers 13 residues. Germline values: CDR1 SGHAT, CDR2 FQNNGV. J lost 6 bases, V lost 5 bases, and 6 bases had no gene match. CDR3 amino acids: CASSLGTVNGYTF. Written as DNA, the CDR3 is TGTGCCAGCAGCCTCGGGACAGTAAATGGCTACACCTTC.

This clonotype occurred a few times. V and J are TRBV14 and TRBJ2-1; D may be TRBD1 (5 bases). CDR3 length equals 14 residues. With 10 bases removed from V and 0 bases from J, the gap between germline ends came to 13 bases. Germline CDR1 is SGHDN and CDR2 is FVKESK. The CDR3 spells CANQGVSSYNEQFF. CDR3 sequence (DNA): TGTGCCAACCAGGGTGTGAGCTCCTACAATGAGCAGTTCTTC.

This rearrangement joins TRBV28 to TRBJ1-5; 8 bases map to TRBD1. Germline-derived CDR1 and CDR2 are MDHEN and SYDVKM. The V and J ends lost 5 bases and 15 bases, in that order; junction bases with no gene match: 3. The CDR3 has 10 amino acids. As DNA, the CDR3 is TGTGCCAGCAGTCGGACAGGGTGGCATTTT. Translation: CASSRTGWHF.

V usage is TRBV27 and J usage is TRBJ2-7; TRBD2 agrees at 8 bases. Losses at the gene ends were 4 bases for V and 3 bases for J; bases not matched to a gene: 8. Germline V gene lookup returns CDR1 MNHEY and CDR2 SMNVEV (reference sequence). This CDR3 has 15 residues. The CDR3 bases are TGTGCCAGCAGTTCACGGGGGGGACCCCTCTACGAGCAGTACGTC. Protein product: CASSSRGGPLYEQYV.

The chain couples TRBV10-2 to TRBJ1-1; no firm D call. Germline V lookup: CDR1 WSHSY, CDR2 SAAADI. This CDR3 is built from 14 residues. V lost 0 bases and J lost 0, with 5 bases in between. CDR3 protein: CASSESEVNTEAFF. For the CDR3, the DNA is TGCGCCAGCAGTGAGTCCGAGGTGAACACTGAAGCTTTCTTT.

This clonotype was counted between two and nine times. The chain combines TRBV4-1 with TRBJ1-1; the D is unclear. The CDR3 runs to 14 residues. Germline V gives CDR1 MGHRA, CDR2 YSYEKL. V was trimmed by 6 bases and J by 3 bases, leaving 14 bases between them. CDR3 coding DNA: TGCGCCAGCAGACCTGTTAGTTCTGACACTGAAGCTTTCTTT. Encoded protein: CASRPVSSDTEAFF.

This clonotype was seen repeatedly, ten times or more. The rearrangement joins TRBV7-8 to TRBJ2-1; TRBD1 matches at 9 bases. Unmatched junction bases numbered 9, after V lost 5 bases and J lost 7 bases. Germline V gene data show CDR1 as SGHVS and CDR2 as FQNEAQ. The length of the CDR3 is 15 residues. The CDR3 coding sequence is TGTGCCAGCAGCCTATTACAGGACAGGGGTAATGAGCAGTTCTTC. Its translation is CASSLLQDRGNEQFF. The full variable domain, in which reference TRBV7-8 and TRBJ2-1 provide the parts outside the CDR3, is GAGVSQSPRYKVAKRGQDVALRCDPISGHVSLFWYQQALGQGPEFLTYFQNEAQLDKSGLPSDRFFAERPEGSVSTLKIQRTQQEDSAVYLCASSLLQDRGNEQFFGPGTRLTVL.

This clonotype turned up a few times. This rearrangement joins TRBV7-9 to TRBJ2-3; 10 nucleotides match TRBD2. The germline V gene has CDR1 SEHNR and CDR2 FQNEAQ (reference sequence). V shed 3 bases, J shed 1 base, and the junction held 4 bases outside the gene matches. CDR3 length: 16 residues. The CDR3 DNA reads TGTGCCAGCAGCTTCCGTGGACTAGCGGGCACAGATACGCAGTATTTT. The encoded protein is CASSFRGLAGTDTQYF.

This clonotype was seen a few times. V usage is TRBV20-1 and J usage is TRBJ2-1, with 13 bases lining up with TRBD2. With V trimmed by 1 base and J by 15 bases, 18 bases remained unmatched. The germline V gene has CDR1 DFQATT and CDR2 SNEGSKA (reference sequence). The CDR3 length is 17 residues. The CDR3 DNA follows: TGCAGTGCTAGAGGAGGGACTAGCGGGGATTGGGCCTGGCAGGGGTTCTTC. Its protein is CSARGGTSGDWAWQGFF.

This clonotype has more than one count but fewer than ten. The chain links TRBV7-8 to TRBJ1-2; maybe TRBD1 (5 bases). Germline V gene sequence: CDR1 SGHVS, CDR2 FQNEAQ. V dropped 5 bases and J dropped 5 bases, with 15 bases sitting between them. The CDR3 is 14 residues long. CDR3 sequence reads: CASSPTAGTYGYTF. CDR3 in DNA: TGTGCCAGCAGCCCAACGGCGGGGACTTATGGCTACACCTTC.

The chain couples TRBV7-2 to TRBJ2-1, with 15 bases fitting TRBD2. CDR3 size: 16 residues. Germline V gene sequence: CDR1 SGHTA, CDR2 FQGNSA. The V gene end was trimmed by 4 bases and the J gene end by 8 bases; junction bases not matched to a gene: 6. The CDR3 is CASSSRTSGGADEQFF. For the CDR3, the DNA is TGTGCCAGCAGCTCCCGGACTAGCGGGGGGGCGGATGAGCAGTTCTTC.

The V call is TRBV11-3, the J call TRBJ2-2; tentatively, D is TRBD1 or TRBD2 (6 bases each). The CDR3 sequence is 15 residues long. V lost 7 bases, J lost 0 bases, and 12 bases lay in between. The germline V gene has CDR1 SGHNT and CDR2 YENEEA. The CDR3 coding sequence is TGTGCCAGCAAGGGGGGCATCGCGAACACCGGGGAGCTGTTTTTT. Translating it yields CASKGGIANTGELFF.

J is TRBJ1-1 and V is TRBV4-1; 10 bases map to TRBD1. CDR1 MGHRA and CDR2 YSYEKL come from the germline V gene. J gave up 4 bases and V 0 bases, and 5 bases lay outside the gene matches. The CDR3 loop spans 16 amino acids. CDR3 sequence: CASSQDPDRGSTEAFF. The CDR3, as DNA: TGCGCCAGCAGCCAAGATCCGGACAGGGGGAGCACTGAAGCTTTCTTT.

V gene TRBV7-3 combines with J gene TRBJ2-2; 11 bases are a match to TRBD2. J was trimmed by 0 bases and V by 2 bases; bases with no gene match: 5. The CDR3 consists of 18 residues. Germline V gene data show CDR1 as SGHTA and CDR2 as FQGTGA. CDR3 bases: TGTGCCAGCAGCTTAGTAGCGGGGGGGTTGGCGAACACCGGGGAGCTGTTTTTT. Its translation is CASSLVAGGLANTGELFF.

The genes are TRBV2 and TRBJ2-1; TRBD2 matches 7 bases. V lost 1 base and J lost 6; bases outside the gene matches: 0. The length of the CDR3 is 13 residues. In germline, CDR1 is SNHLY, CDR2 FYNNEI. CDR3 sequence: CASSEGGGNEQFF. The CDR3 nucleotides read TGTGCCAGCAGTGAAGGGGGGGGCAATGAGCAGTTCTTC.

This clonotype came up a few times. The chain joins TRBV7-8 to TRBJ1-2; TRBD1 matches 7 bases. In germline, CDR1 is SGHVS, CDR2 FQNEAQ. V dropped 2 bases and J dropped 8; count of bases not matched to a gene: 11. The CDR3 length is 15 residues. The CDR3 region has the DNA TGTGCCAGCAGCTTAAGACAGGGTAGAAGAGAGGGCTACACCTTC. This gives the protein CASSLRQGRREGYTF.